The rows below give T cell receptor beta chains drawn from one sample of a study of cytomegalovirus exposure and HLA in healthy donors. Generated by immunoSEQ multiplex PCR, the TCRdb table keeps only in-frame clones and is missing some. The top ten clones hold approximately 1.2% of a sample with approximately 110,000 clones, 94% of them seen once. Sequencing used PBMCs. These TCRs come from a woman aged 18-29 years in good health and CMV-seronegative. The CDR3 runs from the conserved cysteine through the conserved F or W. The order of the fields is clone size, D gene, J gene, V gene, CDR3 DNA, CDR3 protein. D genes are given only for firm matches. The listing skips clone size in some rows; elsewhere it reads once, few, many or a size class.

clone_size: -; d_call: TRBD1; j_call: TRBJ2-4; v_call: TRBV30; cdr3_nt: TGTGCCTGGAGTAAAGGGACAGGGGTTTCTAACATTCAGTACTTC; cdr3_aa: CAWSKGTGVSNIQYF
clone_size: -; d_call: -; j_call: TRBJ1-2; v_call: TRBV2; cdr3_nt: TGTGCCAGCATGTTAAGGGACACCAACTATGGCTACACCTTC; cdr3_aa: CASMLRDTNYGYTF
clone_size: -; d_call: -; j_call: TRBJ2-1; v_call: TRBV14; cdr3_nt: TGTGCCAGCAGCCAAGCTTTCTATGGTGAGCAGTTCTTC; cdr3_aa: CASSQAFYGEQFF
clone_size: -; d_call: -; j_call: TRBJ2-1; v_call: TRBV4-1; cdr3_nt: TGCGCCAGCAGCCAAGATCTAGCGCAACTCCCGATCCACAATGAGCAGTTCTTC; cdr3_aa: CASSQDLAQLPIHNEQFF
clone_size: -; d_call: -; j_call: TRBJ1-4; v_call: TRBV5-4; cdr3_nt: TGTGCCAGCAGCCCGGTGGGAGATGAAAAACTGTTTTTT; cdr3_aa: CASSPVGDEKLFF
clone_size: -; d_call: -; j_call: TRBJ2-7; v_call: TRBV7-9; cdr3_nt: TGTGCCAGCATGGGCGGGCACACCTACGAGCAGTACTTC; cdr3_aa: CASMGGHTYEQYF
clone_size: -; d_call: -; j_call: TRBJ2-1; v_call: TRBV6-1; cdr3_nt: TGTGCCAGCAGTGAAGCGGGCCCCCTTACCGCCTATTACAATGAGCAGTTCTTC; cdr3_aa: CASSEAGPLTAYYNEQFF
clone_size: -; d_call: TRBD1; j_call: TRBJ1-4; v_call: TRBV30; cdr3_nt: TGTGCCTGGAGTGCCGCAGGGGGCGAAGGTGAAAAACTGTTTTTT; cdr3_aa: CAWSAAGGEGEKLFF
clone_size: -; d_call: -; j_call: TRBJ2-6; v_call: TRBV4-1; cdr3_nt: TGCGCCAGCAGCCATTTACGGACAGTCCGCTCTGGGGCCAACGTCCTGACTTTC; cdr3_aa: CASSHLRTVRSGANVLTF
clone_size: once; d_call: TRBD1; j_call: TRBJ1-2; v_call: TRBV28; cdr3_nt: TGTGCCAGCAGTTTTACCAGGGGGGATGGCTACACCTTC; cdr3_aa: CASSFTRGDGYTF
clone_size: -; d_call: -; j_call: TRBJ2-5; v_call: TRBV6-5; cdr3_nt: TGTGCCAGCAGCCGGGACCCCCTCGGGGGGACCCAGTACTTC; cdr3_aa: CASSRDPLGGTQYF
clone_size: -; d_call: -; j_call: TRBJ1-6; v_call: TRBV4-1; cdr3_nt: TGCGCCAGCAGCCAAGAGTTGTTTCGACAGTTGTCTCTACATTCACCCCTCCACTTT; cdr3_aa: CASSQELFRQLSLHSPLHF
clone_size: -; d_call: -; j_call: TRBJ1-5; v_call: TRBV19; cdr3_nt: TGTGCCAGTAGTATAGACCGCCGAGGGTCCTATAGCAATCAGCCCCAGCATTTT; cdr3_aa: CASSIDRRGSYSNQPQHF
clone_size: -; d_call: TRBD1; j_call: TRBJ1-6; v_call: TRBV6-1; cdr3_nt: TGTGCCAGCAGTGGACGACAGGGGGCGCCAAATTCACCCCTCCACTTT; cdr3_aa: CASSGRQGAPNSPLHF
clone_size: -; d_call: -; j_call: TRBJ1-6; v_call: TRBV5-6; cdr3_nt: TGTGCCAGCAGCTTGCCGGGAAACAATTCACCCCTCCACTTT; cdr3_aa: CASSLPGNNSPLHF
clone_size: -; d_call: -; j_call: TRBJ1-6; v_call: TRBV10-3; cdr3_nt: TGTGCCATCAGTGAGTCGAAGGTGGTACCGGACACTTATTACTCCCTCCACTTT; cdr3_aa: CAISESKVVPDTYYSLHF
clone_size: -; d_call: -; j_call: TRBJ1-2; v_call: TRBV28; cdr3_nt: TGTGCCAGCAGTTTGGAAGAGCGTGGCTACACCTTC; cdr3_aa: CASSLEERGYTF
clone_size: -; d_call: TRBD1; j_call: TRBJ2-1; v_call: TRBV7-9; cdr3_nt: TGTGCCAGCAGCGTGAGGACAGGTGGGGTTGCTGAGCAGTTCTTC; cdr3_aa: CASSVRTGGVAEQFF
clone_size: once; d_call: -; j_call: TRBJ2-7; v_call: TRBV5-1; cdr3_nt: TGCGCCAGCAGCGGGACTTCCTACGAGCAGTACTTC; cdr3_aa: CASSGTSYEQYF
clone_size: -; d_call: -; j_call: TRBJ1-4; v_call: TRBV28; cdr3_nt: TGTGCCAGCAGTTTGCGGAGTGAAAAACTGTTTTTT; cdr3_aa: CASSLRSEKLFF
clone_size: -; d_call: -; j_call: TRBJ2-1; v_call: TRBV5-4; cdr3_nt: TGTGCCAGCAGCTCCCAATACAATGAGCAGTTCTTC; cdr3_aa: CASSSQYNEQFF
clone_size: -; d_call: -; j_call: TRBJ2-5; v_call: TRBV7-3; cdr3_nt: TGTGCCAGCAGCCCTCGTGGAGGGTACGAGACCCAGTACTTC; cdr3_aa: CASSPRGGYETQYF
clone_size: -; d_call: -; j_call: TRBJ1-2; v_call: TRBV27; cdr3_nt: TGTGCCAGCAGTGAGCAGGGCGGACAGAAGGGGAACTATGGCTACACCTTC; cdr3_aa: CASSEQGGQKGNYGYTF
clone_size: -; d_call: -; j_call: TRBJ2-2; v_call: TRBV19; cdr3_nt: TGTGCCAGTAGTTCTCCAGGGCACACCGGGGAGCTGTTTTTT; cdr3_aa: CASSSPGHTGELFF
clone_size: -; d_call: TRBD2; j_call: TRBJ2-3; v_call: TRBV4-2; cdr3_nt: TGTGCCAGCAGCCAGGTCCCTAGCGGCTCGCAGTATTTT; cdr3_aa: CASSQVPSGSQYF
clone_size: -; d_call: -; j_call: TRBJ1-1; v_call: TRBV4-1; cdr3_nt: TGCGCCAGCAGCCAAGAGCGGGGGATGAACACTGAAGCTTTCTTT; cdr3_aa: CASSQERGMNTEAFF
clone_size: -; d_call: -; j_call: TRBJ1-5; v_call: TRBV27; cdr3_nt: TGTGCCAGCACCCCCTGCCGGGAGCCCCAGCATTTT; cdr3_aa: CASTPCREPQHF
clone_size: once; d_call: TRBD1; j_call: TRBJ2-5; v_call: TRBV6-1; cdr3_nt: TGTGCCAGCAGCCTGGACAGGAGTCGGTTAGAGACCCAGTACTTC; cdr3_aa: CASSLDRSRLETQYF
clone_size: -; d_call: -; j_call: TRBJ2-7; v_call: TRBV6-5; cdr3_nt: TGTGCCAGCAGTTACTTAGGTGGGGGGTCGGGCTACGAGCAGTACTTC; cdr3_aa: CASSYLGGGSGYEQYF
clone_size: once; d_call: TRBD1; j_call: TRBJ2-2; v_call: TRBV7-6; cdr3_nt: TGTGCCAGCAGCCCCCGGACAGGCCCGACGAACACCGGGGAGCTGTTTTTT; cdr3_aa: CASSPRTGPTNTGELFF
clone_size: -; d_call: TRBD1; j_call: TRBJ2-7; v_call: TRBV6-5; cdr3_nt: TGTGCCAGCAGTTATTCGGGACAGGGTCTCGGCTACGAGCAGTACTTC; cdr3_aa: CASSYSGQGLGYEQYF
clone_size: -; d_call: -; j_call: TRBJ1-1; v_call: TRBV5-1; cdr3_nt: TGCGCCAGCAGCTTGGAGCGGTCCAACACTGAAGCTTTCTTT; cdr3_aa: CASSLERSNTEAFF
clone_size: -; d_call: -; j_call: TRBJ2-7; v_call: TRBV6-6; cdr3_nt: TGTGCCAGCTTCCGTCCAGGGTTGGACGAGCAGTACTTC; cdr3_aa: CASFRPGLDEQYF
clone_size: -; d_call: TRBD1; j_call: TRBJ1-1; v_call: TRBV7-2; cdr3_nt: TGTGCCAGCAGCTTACATCCCAGTAGAATGGACAGGGTTTCAGCTTTCTTT; cdr3_aa: CASSLHPSRMDRVSAFF
clone_size: -; d_call: TRBD1; j_call: TRBJ1-1; v_call: TRBV5-4; cdr3_nt: TGTGCCAGCAGACCGCCACCGGGACAGGGTGGGATGGTCACTGAAGCTTTCTTT; cdr3_aa: CASRPPPGQGGMVTEAFF
clone_size: -; d_call: TRBD2; j_call: TRBJ2-3; v_call: TRBV2; cdr3_nt: TGTGCCAGCACCGCACCACGGGGGGGGGCCCGCACAGATACGCAGTATTTT; cdr3_aa: CASTAPRGGARTDTQYF
clone_size: -; d_call: -; j_call: TRBJ1-5; v_call: TRBV30; cdr3_nt: TGTGCCTGGAGTACACCTGGGGCATCAGGCAATCAGCCCCAGCATTTT; cdr3_aa: CAWSTPGASGNQPQHF
clone_size: -; d_call: -; j_call: TRBJ2-7; v_call: TRBV5-1; cdr3_nt: TGCGCCAGCAGCGATATTACGAGTCCTTCCTCCTACGAGCAGTACTTC; cdr3_aa: CASSDITSPSSYEQYF
clone_size: -; d_call: TRBD1; j_call: TRBJ1-2; v_call: TRBV30; cdr3_nt: TGTGCCTGGAGTGCATATGACAGGGGCTATGGCTACACCTTC; cdr3_aa: CAWSAYDRGYGYTF
clone_size: -; d_call: TRBD1; j_call: TRBJ2-3; v_call: TRBV19; cdr3_nt: TGTGCCAGTAGTCAGGGGGCTATCTACACAGATACGCAGTATTTT; cdr3_aa: CASSQGAIYTDTQYF
clone_size: -; d_call: -; j_call: TRBJ2-7; v_call: TRBV28; cdr3_nt: TGTGCCAGCAGTTTACCCGGGACTAGGGGGCTCTACGAGCAGTACTTC; cdr3_aa: CASSLPGTRGLYEQYF
clone_size: -; d_call: TRBD2; j_call: TRBJ2-1; v_call: TRBV2; cdr3_nt: TGTGCCAGCAGTGACCGTAGCGGGAGGGGGAATGAGCAGTTCTTC; cdr3_aa: CASSDRSGRGNEQFF
clone_size: -; d_call: TRBD1; j_call: TRBJ1-5; v_call: TRBV6-1; cdr3_nt: TGTGCCAGCGCCGAGGGCAGGGGGCACCGGCAGCCCCAGCATTTT; cdr3_aa: CASAEGRGHRQPQHF
clone_size: once; d_call: TRBD2; j_call: TRBJ2-7; v_call: TRBV4-1; cdr3_nt: TGCGCCAGCAGCCAAGAGGCGGGAGAGAGCTCCTACGAGCAGTACTTC; cdr3_aa: CASSQEAGESSYEQYF